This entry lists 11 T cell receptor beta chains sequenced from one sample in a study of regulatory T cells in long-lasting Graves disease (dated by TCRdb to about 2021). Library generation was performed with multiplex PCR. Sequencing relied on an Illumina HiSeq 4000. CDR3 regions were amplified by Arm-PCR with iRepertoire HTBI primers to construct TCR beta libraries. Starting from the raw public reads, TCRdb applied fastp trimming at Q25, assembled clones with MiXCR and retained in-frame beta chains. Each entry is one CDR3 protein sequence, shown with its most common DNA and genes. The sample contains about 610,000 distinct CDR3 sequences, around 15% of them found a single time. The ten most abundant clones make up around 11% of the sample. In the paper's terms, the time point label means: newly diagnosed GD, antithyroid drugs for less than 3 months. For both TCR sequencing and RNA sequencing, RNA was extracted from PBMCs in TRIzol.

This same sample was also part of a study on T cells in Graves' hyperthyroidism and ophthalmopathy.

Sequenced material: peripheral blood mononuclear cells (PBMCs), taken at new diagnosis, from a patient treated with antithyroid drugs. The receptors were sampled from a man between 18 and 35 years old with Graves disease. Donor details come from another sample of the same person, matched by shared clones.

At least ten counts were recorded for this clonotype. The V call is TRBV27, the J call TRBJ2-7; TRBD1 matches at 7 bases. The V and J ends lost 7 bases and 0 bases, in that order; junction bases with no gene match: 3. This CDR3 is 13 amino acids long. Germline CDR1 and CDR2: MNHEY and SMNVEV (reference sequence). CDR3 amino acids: CASTGQASYEQYF. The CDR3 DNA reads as TGTGCCAGCACAGGACAGGCCTCCTACGAGCAGTACTTC.

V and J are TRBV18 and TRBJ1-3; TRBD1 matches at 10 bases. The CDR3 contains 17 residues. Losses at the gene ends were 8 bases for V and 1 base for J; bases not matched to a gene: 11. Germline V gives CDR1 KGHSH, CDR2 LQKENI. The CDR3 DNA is TGTGCCAGCCGCACACCGACAGGGGGCGCATCTGGAAACACCATATATTTT. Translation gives CASRTPTGGASGNTIYF.

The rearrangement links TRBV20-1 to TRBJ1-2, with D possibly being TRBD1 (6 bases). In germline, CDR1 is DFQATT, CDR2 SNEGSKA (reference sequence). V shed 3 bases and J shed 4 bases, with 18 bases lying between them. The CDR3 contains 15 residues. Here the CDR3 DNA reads TGCAGTGCTAGCCCGCAGCCACAGGGAGCCTATGGCTACACCTTC. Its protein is CSASPQPQGAYGYTF.

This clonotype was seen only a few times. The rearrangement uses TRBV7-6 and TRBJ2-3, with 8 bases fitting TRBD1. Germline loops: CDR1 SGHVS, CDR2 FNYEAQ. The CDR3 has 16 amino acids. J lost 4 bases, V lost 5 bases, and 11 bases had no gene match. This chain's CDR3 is CASSPRTGPGADTQYF. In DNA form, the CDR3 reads TGTGCCAGCAGCCCACGGACAGGGCCGGGTGCAGATACGCAGTATTTT.

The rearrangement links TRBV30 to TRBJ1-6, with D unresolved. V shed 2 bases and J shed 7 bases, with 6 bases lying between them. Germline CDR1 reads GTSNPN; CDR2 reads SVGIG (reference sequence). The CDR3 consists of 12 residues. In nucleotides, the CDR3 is TGTGCCTGGAGTAGGTTAAATTCACCCCTCCACTTT. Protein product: CAWSRLNSPLHF. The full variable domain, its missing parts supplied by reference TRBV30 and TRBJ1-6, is SQTIHQWPATLVQPVGSPLSLECTVEGTSNPNLYWYRQAAGRGLQLLFYSVGIGQISSEVPQNLSASRPQDRQFILSSKKLLLSDSGFYLCAWSRLNSPLHFGNGTRLTVT.

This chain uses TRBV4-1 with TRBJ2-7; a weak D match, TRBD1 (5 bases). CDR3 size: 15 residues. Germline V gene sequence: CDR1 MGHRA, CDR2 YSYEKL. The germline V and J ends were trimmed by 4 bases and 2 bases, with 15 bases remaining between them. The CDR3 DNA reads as TGCGCCAGCAGCCTTCTCAGGGTTGAAGCCTACGAGCAGTACTTC. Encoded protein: CASSLLRVEAYEQYF.

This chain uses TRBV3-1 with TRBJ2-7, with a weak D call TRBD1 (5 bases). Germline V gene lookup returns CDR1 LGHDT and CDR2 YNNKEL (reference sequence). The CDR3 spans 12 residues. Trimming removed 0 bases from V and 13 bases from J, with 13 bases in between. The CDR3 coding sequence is TGTGCCAGCAGCCAAGATCAAACAGGTTATTACTTC. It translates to CASSQDQTGYYF.

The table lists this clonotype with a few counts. CDR3 amino acids: CAWSALVRDSTNSPLHF. The CDR3 DNA sequence: TGTGCCTGGAGTGCATTAGTCCGGGACAGCACTAATTCACCCCTCCACTTT. The chain links TRBV30 to TRBJ1-6, with 7 nucleotides matching TRBD1. V was pared by 1 base and J by 6 bases, with 12 bases of the junction left unmatched. Germline V lookup: CDR1 GTSNPN, CDR2 SVGIG (reference sequence). The CDR3 is made up of 17 amino acids.

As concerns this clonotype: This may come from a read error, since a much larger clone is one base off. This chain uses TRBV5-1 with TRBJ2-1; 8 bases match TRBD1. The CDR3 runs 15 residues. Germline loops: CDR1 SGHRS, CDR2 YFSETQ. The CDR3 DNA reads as TGCGCCAGCGGCTTCCGGGACAGGACATTCAATGAGCAGTTCTTC. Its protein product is CASGFRDRTFNEQFF.

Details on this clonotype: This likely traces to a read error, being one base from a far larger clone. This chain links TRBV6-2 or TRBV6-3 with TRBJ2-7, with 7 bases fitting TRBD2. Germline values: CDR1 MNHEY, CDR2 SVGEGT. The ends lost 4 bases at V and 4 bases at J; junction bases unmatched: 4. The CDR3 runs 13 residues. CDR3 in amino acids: CASSSGLKYEQYF. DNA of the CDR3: TGTGCCAGCAGTTCGGGACTAAAGTACGAGCAGTACTTC.

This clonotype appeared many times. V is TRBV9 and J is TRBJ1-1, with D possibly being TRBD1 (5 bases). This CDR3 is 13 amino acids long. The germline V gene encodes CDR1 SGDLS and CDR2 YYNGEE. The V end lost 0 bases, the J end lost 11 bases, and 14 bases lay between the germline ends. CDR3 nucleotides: TGTGCCAGCAGCGTAGTTACGGGGGACGGTGCTTTCTTT. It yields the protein CASSVVTGDGAFF.